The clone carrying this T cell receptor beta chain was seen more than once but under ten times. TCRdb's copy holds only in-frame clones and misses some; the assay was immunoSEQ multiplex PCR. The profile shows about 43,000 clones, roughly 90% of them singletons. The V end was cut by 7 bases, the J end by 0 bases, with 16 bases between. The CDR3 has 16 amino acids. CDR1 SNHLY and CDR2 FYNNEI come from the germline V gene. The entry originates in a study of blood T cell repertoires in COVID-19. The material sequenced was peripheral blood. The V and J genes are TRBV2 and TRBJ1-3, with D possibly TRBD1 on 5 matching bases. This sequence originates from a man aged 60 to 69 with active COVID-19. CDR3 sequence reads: CASTSSGVHSGNTIYF. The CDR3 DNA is TGTGCCAGCACCTCGTCGGGGGTCCACTCTGGAAACACCATATATTTT.